The clone carrying this T cell receptor (beta chain) has only a few counts. The antigen remains unidentified. The method was immunoSEQ multiplex PCR; TCRdb's version includes in-frame clones alone and lacks a portion of them. The data hold over 150,000 clones, with about 90% observed a single time. This record belongs to a study of T cell responses to AZD1222 COVID-19 vaccine. Study-level points and caveats: The CD4 TCRs associated with vaccination extended across spike and predominated at 160-218 and 743-854.

Per germline, CDR1 ENHRY and CDR2 SYGVKD. The CDR3 spans 15 residues. Trimming removed 2 bases from V and 5 bases from J, with 13 bases in between. The rearrangement links TRBV10-3 to TRBJ2-1; tentative D call: TRBD2 (5 bases). The sample consisted of peripheral blood, taken on day 0 of MenACWY control vaccination. The clonotype originates from an adult in good health. CDR3 protein: CAISEGRPTDNEQFF. In DNA, the CDR3 is TGTGCCATCAGTGAGGGGAGACCAACGGACAATGAGCAGTTCTTC.